The subject of this entry is one TCR beta chain. TCRdb used MiXCR to reprocess the reads, holding one entry per CDR3 protein. Among approximately 500,000 distinct CDR3 sequences listed, more than 15% were seen once. The ends lost 10 bases at V and 3 bases at J; junction bases unmatched: 9. CDR1 is MNHEY, CDR2 SMNVEV, per germline (reference sequence). The CDR3 sequence is 13 residues long. The sample originates from a study of T cell repertoires in cytomegalovirus infection. The gene calls are TRBV27 and TRBJ2-7; 7 bases match TRBD2. Sequencing used CD8+ T cells from PBMCs. This receptor was obtained from a human donor in good health (CMV status not recorded). Some clones in this sample may be carry-over from other donors' samples. The CDR3 DNA reads as TGTGCCACCGGCCCGGGAGGAAGCTACGAGCAGTACTTC. Translating it yields CATGPGGSYEQYF.